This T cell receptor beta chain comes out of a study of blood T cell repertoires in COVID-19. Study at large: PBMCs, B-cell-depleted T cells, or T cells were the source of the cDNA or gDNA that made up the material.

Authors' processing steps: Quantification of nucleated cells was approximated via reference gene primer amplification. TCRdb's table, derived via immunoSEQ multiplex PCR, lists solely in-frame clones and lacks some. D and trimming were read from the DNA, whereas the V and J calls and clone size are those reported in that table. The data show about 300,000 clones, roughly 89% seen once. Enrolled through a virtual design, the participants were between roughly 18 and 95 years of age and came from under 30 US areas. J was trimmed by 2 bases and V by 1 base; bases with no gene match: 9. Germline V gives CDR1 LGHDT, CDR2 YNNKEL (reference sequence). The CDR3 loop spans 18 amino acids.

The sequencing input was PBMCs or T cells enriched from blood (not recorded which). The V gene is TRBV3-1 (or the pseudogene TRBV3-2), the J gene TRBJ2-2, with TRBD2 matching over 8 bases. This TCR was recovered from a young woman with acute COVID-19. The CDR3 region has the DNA TGTGCCAGCAGCCAAGGGGTAGCGGGGCTTGGAAACACCGGGGAGCTGTTTTTT. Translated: CASSQGVAGLGNTGELFF.